This entry describes one TCR beta chain. Its antigen is unidentified. Germline and junction disagree at one end, which may indicate a read error. Time point in this sample: persistent/refractory GD, antithyroid drugs over 5 years with positive TRAb. From PBMCs, RNA was extracted and then used to make the TCR library. Relying on iRepertoire HTBI primers and Arm-PCR of CDR3 regions, the team built TCR beta libraries. One entry per CDR3 protein, called by TCRdb with MiXCR from the multiplex PCR reads. The sample lists some 450,000 distinct CDR3 sequences; around a quarter were seen once. Germline lookup yields CDR1 SGHVS and CDR2 FQNEAQ. The CDR3 loop spans 11 amino acids. This sample was included in a study of regulatory T cells in long-lasting Graves disease. Study-level results: Lower TCR diversity characterized persistent Graves' patients relative to newly diagnosed patients. Since the sample size was small, accuracy may have been reduced. New patients shared approximately 1,000 public clonotypes, and persistent patients shared more, with fewer than 3,500.

This specimen was peripheral blood mononuclear cells (PBMCs), taken when the disease was refractory, from a patient treated with antithyroid drugs. This chain links TRBV7-8 with TRBJ2-5; no definite D call. The TCR originated in a female donor with Graves disease. The CDR3 nucleotides read TGTGCCAGCAGTCAACAAGAGTCCCAGTACTTC. Translating gives CASSQQESQYF.